Shown below are 32 T cell receptor beta chains from a single sample sequenced in a study of T cell responses to AZD1222 COVID-19 vaccine. Clones were read by immunoSEQ multiplex PCR, and TCRdb kept only the in-frame ones, dropping some. The sample yields some 120,000 clones, about nine tenths seen once. Specimen: peripheral blood, collected on day 0 of MenACWY control vaccination. These receptors all stem from an adult in good health.

The chain uses TRBV7-2 and TRBJ2-1; D might be TRBD1 (6 bases). Germline V gene sequence: CDR1 SGHTA, CDR2 FQGNSA. CDR3 length: 15 amino acids. V was pared by 2 bases and J by 5 bases, with 13 bases between. CDR3 DNA sequence: TGTGCCAGCAGCTTATCCGGGACACCCAACAATGAGCAGTTCTTC. Its protein is CASSLSGTPNNEQFF. The full variable domain, completed using reference TRBV7-2 and TRBJ2-1, is GAGVSQSPSNKVTEKGKDVELRCDPISGHTALYWYRQSLGQGLEFLIYFQGNSAPDKSGLPSDRFSAERTGGSVSTLTIQRTQQEDSAVYLCASSLSGTPNNEQFFGPGTRLTVL.

The rearrangement uses TRBV5-1 and TRBJ2-7, with 11 nucleotides matching TRBD2. The CDR3 spans 17 residues. V was clipped by 4 bases and J by 2 bases; unmatched bases: 11. Germline V gene sequence: CDR1 SGHRS, CDR2 YFSETQ. The CDR3 region is CASSPGLAERITYEQYF. The CDR3 DNA reads as TGCGCCAGCAGCCCGGGACTAGCGGAGAGAATTACCTACGAGCAGTACTTC.

V gene TRBV9 combines with J gene TRBJ2-1; D is ambiguous. The CDR3 loop spans 16 amino acids. Germline values: CDR1 SGDLS, CDR2 YYNGEE. Trimming cost V 0 bases and J 3 bases, with 13 bases left between them. CDR3 amino acids: CASSVGGLEIYNEQFF. The CDR3 nucleotides are TGTGCCAGCAGCGTAGGAGGTCTAGAAATCTACAATGAGCAGTTCTTC.

The rearrangement joins TRBV30 to TRBJ2-3; 13 bases agree with TRBD2. This CDR3 spans 17 amino acids. V shed 0 bases, J shed 3 bases, and the junction held 6 bases outside the gene matches. The germline CDR1 and CDR2 sequences are GTSNPN and SVGIG (reference sequence). The CDR3 region is CAWSVPRTSGSTDTQYF. In nucleotides, the CDR3 is TGTGCCTGGAGTGTACCTAGGACTAGCGGGAGTACAGATACGCAGTATTTT.

This clone was seen a few times. The chain employs TRBV6-5 and TRBJ2-6; tentatively, D is TRBD1 (5 bases). Trimming removed 11 bases at V and 2 bases at J, with 13 bases between. The CDR3 contains 14 residues. Germline V CDR1 and CDR2: MNHEY, SVGAGI. The CDR3 reads CAATELTGANVLTF. The DNA for the CDR3 is TGTGCCGCGACAGAATTAACTGGGGCCAACGTCCTGACTTTC.

V and J are TRBV5-1 and TRBJ2-3; maybe TRBD2 (6 bases). The CDR3 extends over 15 amino acids. CDR1 and CDR2 (germline): SGHRS, YFSETQ. V lost 1 base and J lost 1, with 10 bases in between. The CDR3: CASSLTGGGTDTQYF. CDR3 sequence (DNA): TGCGCCAGCAGCTTGACAGGAGGGGGCACAGATACGCAGTATTTT. Supplemented by reference TRBV5-1 and TRBJ2-3, the full variable domain reads KAGVTQTPRYLIKTRGQQVTLSCSPISGHRSVSWYQQTPGQGLQFLFEYFSETQRNKGNFPGRFSGRQFSNSRSEMNVSTLELGDSALYLCASSLTGGGTDTQYFGPGTRLTVL.

Comment on this clone: In the same sample, other DNA sequences code for this CDR3. This chain uses TRBV5-1 with TRBJ2-3, with 10 bases identical to TRBD2. In germline, CDR1 is SGHRS, CDR2 YFSETQ. V gave up 0 bases and J gave up 1 base; unmatched junction bases: 2. The length of the CDR3 is 16 residues. CDR3 coding DNA: TGCGCCAGCAGCTTGGGGACTAGCGGAGGCACAGATACGCAGTATTTT. This sequence encodes CASSLGTSGGTDTQYF.

The genes are TRBV7-9 and TRBJ1-1; D is unresolved. Germline CDR1 SEHNR, CDR2 FQNEAQ (reference sequence). The CDR3 runs 14 residues. The V and J ends lost 5 bases and 0 bases respectively, with 10 bases between them. The CDR3 loop reads CASSRAEVNTEAFF. The CDR3 DNA is TGTGCCAGCAGCCGGGCCGAGGTGAACACTGAAGCTTTCTTT.

The chain uses TRBV15 and TRBJ2-3; D gene uncertain. The CDR3 spans 14 residues. Germline CDR1 is LNHNV and CDR2 is YYDKDF (reference sequence). Trimming cost V 0 bases and J 5 bases, with 9 bases left between them. CDR3 sequence: CATSRDLSGDTQYF. CDR3 coding DNA: TGTGCCACCAGCAGAGATCTTTCGGGAGATACGCAGTATTTT.

This clone has a single count. The rearrangement links TRBV5-1 to TRBJ2-3; D possibly corresponds to TRBD1 (5 bases). V was pared by 3 bases and J by 5 bases, with 16 bases between. Germline values: CDR1 SGHRS, CDR2 YFSETQ. The CDR3 totals 15 residues. CDR3 loop: CASSWGRETGDTQYF. CDR3 DNA: TGCGCCAGCAGCTGGGGCAGGGAAACGGGAGATACGCAGTATTTT.

The rearrangement joins TRBV2 to TRBJ2-1, with TRBD2 identical over 7 bases. Germline assignment: CDR1 SNHLY and CDR2 FYNNEI. Trimming took 3 bases from V and 7 from J; bases not matched to a gene: 9. CDR3 length equals 15 residues. CDR3 in DNA: TGTGCCAGCAGTGAGAATCTAGCGGTAATAAATGAGCAGTTCTTC. Encoded protein: CASSENLAVINEQFF. Combining the CDR3 with reference TRBV2 and TRBJ2-1 gives the whole variable domain EPEVTQTPSHQVTQMGQEVILRCVPISNHLYFYWYRQILGQKVEFLVSFYNNEISEKSEIFDDQFSVERPDGSNFTLKIRSTKLEDSAMYFCASSENLAVINEQFFGPGTRLTVL.

This clone came up a few times. The chain uses TRBV27 and TRBJ1-2, with a weak D call TRBD1 (5 bases). Trimming removed 4 bases from V and 4 bases from J, with 13 bases in between. The germline CDR1 and CDR2 sequences are MNHEY and SMNVEV (reference sequence). The CDR3 is made up of 14 amino acids. This chain's CDR3 is CASSSSRDGYGYTF. The CDR3 DNA reads as TGTGCCAGCAGTTCGTCCCGGGACGGCTATGGCTACACCTTC.

The CDR3 DNA is TGTGCCAGCAGCCCAGGACAGGTAACAACTAATGAAAAACTGTTTTTT. This translates into CASSPGQVTTNEKLFF. This chain uses TRBV4-2 with TRBJ1-4; 7 nucleotides align to TRBD1. This CDR3 is 16 amino acids long. After removal of 4 bases from V and 0 bases from J, the junction contained 5 bases not matched to a gene. Germline V CDR1 and CDR2: LGHNA, YNFKEQ.

CDR3 protein: CATRKTAGPTDTQYF. In DNA form, the CDR3 reads TGTGCCACAAGGAAAACAGCGGGGCCCACAGATACGCAGTATTTT. The chain recombines TRBV27 with TRBJ2-3; TRBD2 matches at 7 bases. CDR3 size: 15 residues. The germline V gene encodes CDR1 MNHEY and CDR2 SMNVEV (reference sequence). The J segment lost 2 bases and the V segment lost 10 bases, leaving 12 bases of the junction unmatched.

CDR3 coding DNA: TGTGCCAGCAGCTTAGTCCCCAGGGGATTCACTGAAGCTTTCTTT. It specifies CASSLVPRGFTEAFF. The chain links TRBV11-2 to TRBJ1-1; possible D gene TRBD1, 6 bases. This CDR3 has 15 amino acids. Germline CDR1 and CDR2: SGHAT and FQNNGV. The V end was cut by 1 base, the J end by 4 bases, with 13 bases between.

The chain couples TRBV19 to TRBJ1-3, with D unresolved. The CDR3 totals 18 residues. With 3 bases removed from V and 0 bases from J, the gap between germline ends came to 18 bases. Germline V CDR1 and CDR2: LNHDA, SQIVND (reference sequence). CDR3 residues: CASSIGVTGTYSGNTIYF. Written as DNA, the CDR3 is TGTGCCAGTAGTATTGGGGTGACCGGCACCTACTCTGGAAACACCATATATTTT.

The chain recombines TRBV3-1 (or the pseudogene TRBV3-2) with TRBJ2-1; 12 positions match TRBD2. The CDR3 spans 16 residues. Germline lookup yields CDR1 LGHDT and CDR2 YNNKEL (reference sequence). V was pared by 0 bases and J by 8 bases, with 5 bases of the junction left unmatched. CDR3 residues: CASSQDPSGGADEQFF. DNA for the CDR3: TGTGCCAGCAGCCAAGATCCTAGCGGGGGGGCCGATGAGCAGTTCTTC.

The gene calls are TRBV7-7 and TRBJ2-1; TRBD2 matches 11 bases. Trimming took 6 bases from V and 0 from J; bases not matched to a gene: 4. Germline assignment: CDR1 SSHAT and CDR2 FNYEAQ (reference sequence). This CDR3 contains 16 residues. The CDR3 DNA sequence: TGTGCCAGCAGTCAAACTAGCGGGAGCTCCTACAATGAGCAGTTCTTC. This codes for CASSQTSGSSYNEQFF.

This sequence joins TRBV28 and TRBJ2-3; 8 nucleotides match TRBD1. V gave up 7 bases and J gave up 1 base; unmatched junction bases: 7. CDR1 and CDR2 from the germline V gene are MDHEN and SYDVKM. The CDR3 covers 15 residues. The CDR3 spells CASIRTGWGTDTQYF. CDR3 DNA sequence: TGTGCCAGCATAAGGACAGGGTGGGGCACAGATACGCAGTATTTT.

The chain uses TRBV25-1 and TRBJ2-5; D uncertain. The CDR3 is 11 residues long. V lost 5 bases, J lost 5 bases, and 6 bases lay in between. CDR1 and CDR2 from the germline V gene are MGHDK and SYGVNS. The CDR3 loop is CASSPKETQYF. CDR3 DNA: TGTGCCAGCAGTCCAAAGGAGACCCAGTACTTC.

This chain links TRBV27 with TRBJ2-1, with D perhaps assigned TRBD1 or TRBD2 (5 bases each). This CDR3 spans 15 amino acids. The V end was cut by 5 bases, the J end by 7 bases, with 18 bases between. Germline V gives CDR1 MNHEY, CDR2 SMNVEV (reference sequence). The CDR3: CASSLRDPGRNEQFF. The CDR3 DNA reads TGTGCCAGCAGTCTCCGGGACCCGGGAAGGAATGAGCAGTTCTTC.

Here the CDR3 DNA reads TGTGCCAGCAGCTTAGTTCGTCATGGCTACACCTTC. Translation: CASSLVRHGYTF. This chain connects TRBV11-2 to TRBJ1-2; no firm D call. Trimming pared 1 base from V and 6 bases from J, leaving 6 bases between. Germline CDR1 SGHAT, CDR2 FQNNGV. This CDR3 has 12 amino acids. Full variable domain (missing parts from reference TRBV11-2 and TRBJ1-2): EAGVAQSPRYKIIEKRQSVAFWCNPISGHATLYWYQQILGQGPKLLIQFQNNGVVDDSQLPKDRFSAERLKGVDSTLKIQPAKLEDSAVYLCASSLVRHGYTFGSGTRLTVV.

The CDR3 region is CASSLYQGGSGNQPQHF. CDR3 nucleotides: TGTGCCAGCAGCTTGTACCAGGGGGGCTCTGGTAATCAGCCCCAGCATTTT. This chain links TRBV5-5 with TRBJ1-5; 7 bases are shared with TRBD1. The CDR3 runs 17 residues. The V gene's germline CDR1 is SGHKS and CDR2 YYEKEE (reference sequence). Trimming at V came to 1 base and at J to 4 bases, leaving 11 bases not matched to a gene.

The V gene is TRBV7-9, the J gene TRBJ1-4, with 7 nucleotides matching TRBD1. Germline V gene sequence: CDR1 SEHNR, CDR2 FQNEAQ (reference sequence). The CDR3 has 15 amino acids. V was pared by 1 base and J by 8 bases, with 7 bases of the junction left unmatched. Here the CDR3 DNA reads TGTGCCAGCAGCTTAGTGAAGGGGGCAGTCGAAAAACTGTTTTTT. This codes for CASSLVKGAVEKLFF. The variable domain in full, with the rest retrieved from reference TRBV7-9 and TRBJ1-4, is DTGVSQNPRHKITKRGQNVTFRCDPISEHNRLYWYRQTLGQGPEFLTYFQNEAQLEKSRLLSDRFSAERPKGSFSTLEIQRTEQGDSAMYLCASSLVKGAVEKLFFGSGTQLSVL.

J is TRBJ2-1 and V is TRBV5-4, with TRBD1 matching 12 bases. CDR3 size: 19 residues. V lost 3 bases and J lost 0; bases outside the gene matches: 10. Germline loops: CDR1 SGHNT, CDR2 YYREEE (reference sequence). Written as DNA, the CDR3 is TGTGCCAGCAGCTGGGGGACAGGGGGCGCCCGGAGCTCCTACAATGAGCAGTTCTTC. Amino acid sequence: CASSWGTGGARSSYNEQFF.

CDR3 amino acids: CASSGSEETQYF. The CDR3 region has the DNA TGTGCCAGCTCAGGATCGGAGGAGACCCAGTACTTC. This chain links TRBV18 with TRBJ2-5; D is undetermined. Germline V lookup: CDR1 KGHSH, CDR2 LQKENI. The germline V and J ends were trimmed by 5 bases and 5 bases, with 9 bases remaining between them. The CDR3 runs to 12 residues.

This chain uses TRBV28 with TRBJ2-7; D is uncertain. V lost 1 base and J lost 3, with 13 bases in between. The CDR3 has 15 amino acids. CDR1 MDHEN and CDR2 SYDVKM come from the germline V gene. The DNA of the CDR3 is TGTGCCAGCAGTTTATCTTTCGAAGGGAACTACGAGCAGTACTTC. Residues: CASSLSFEGNYEQYF.

The chain recombines TRBV11-2 with TRBJ2-5; 12 bases map to TRBD2. The germline CDR1 and CDR2 sequences are SGHAT and FQNNGV. V gave up 1 base and J gave up 0 bases; unmatched junction bases: 6. CDR3 length equals 18 residues. The CDR3 loop is CASSLADGLAGNQETQYF. CDR3 bases: TGTGCCAGCAGCTTAGCCGACGGACTAGCGGGGAACCAAGAGACCCAGTACTTC. Filled out from reference TRBV11-2 and TRBJ2-5, the complete variable domain reads EAGVAQSPRYKIIEKRQSVAFWCNPISGHATLYWYQQILGQGPKLLIQFQNNGVVDDSQLPKDRFSAERLKGVDSTLKIQPAKLEDSAVYLCASSLADGLAGNQETQYFGPGTRLLVL.

This rearrangement joins TRBV7-9 to TRBJ2-3; 11 bases fit TRBD2. CDR1 is SEHNR and CDR2 is FQNEAQ in the germline V gene (reference sequence). The V segment lost 5 bases and the J segment 7 bases; nucleotides outside the gene matches: 14. The CDR3 is 17 amino acids. CDR3 in amino acids: CASSAAQGLAVLNTQYF. For the CDR3, the DNA is TGTGCCAGCAGCGCCGCCCAGGGACTAGCGGTGCTCAATACGCAGTATTTT.

This chain connects TRBV5-1 to TRBJ1-5; D possibly corresponds to TRBD1 (5 bases). The CDR3 is 14 residues long. Trimming took off 4 bases at V and 1 base at J, with 9 bases between the two ends. Germline loops: CDR1 SGHRS, CDR2 YFSETQ. The CDR3: CASSLGGSNQPQHF. The CDR3, as DNA: TGCGCCAGCAGCCTCGGGGGGAGCAATCAGCCCCAGCATTTT.

V is TRBV29-1 and J is TRBJ1-6; no definite D call. In germline, CDR1 is SQVTM, CDR2 ANQGSEA. This CDR3 has 13 residues. V was shortened by 6 bases and J by 0 bases, with 6 bases between the two germline ends. This chain's CDR3 is CSVRDSYNSPLHF. In DNA, the CDR3 is TGCAGCGTCCGGGACTCCTATAATTCACCCCTCCACTTT.

The CDR3 here is CATSRGTSTSYEQYV. In DNA form, the CDR3 reads TGTGCCACCAGCAGAGGGACTAGCACCTCCTACGAGCAGTACGTC. The rearrangement joins TRBV15 to TRBJ2-7; 8 nucleotides align to TRBD2. There are 15 residues in the CDR3. Germline V gene lookup returns CDR1 LNHNV and CDR2 YYDKDF (reference sequence). V dropped 1 base and J dropped 0; count of bases not matched to a gene: 2.